This T cell receptor (beta chain) was captured in a study of PD-L1 blockade in urothelial cancer. Background on the study: From 2014, patients received atezolizumab, given as 1,200 mg intravenously every 3 weeks. Prior regimens of chemotherapy numbered 0 to 3 per patient.

Sequencing was performed with immunoSEQ multiplex PCR; in TCRdb, only in-frame clones are kept and a portion is missing. The sample yields 50,000 to 60,000 clones, around 82% seen once. The sample was PBMCs, taken around atezolizumab (anti-PD-L1) treatment. The sequence was collected from a man aged 35-49 years with urothelial cancer.

The CDR3 region has the DNA TGTGCCTGGAGTGCGGCTAGGGGCAGGGTTTGGGGAGAGCTGTTTTTT. Its translation is CAWSAARGRVWGELFF. This chain joins TRBV30 and TRBJ2-2; possible D gene TRBD1, 5 bases. V shed 1 base and J shed 11 bases, with 23 bases lying between them. CDR1 is GTSNPN, CDR2 SVGIG, per germline (reference sequence). The CDR3 loop spans 16 amino acids.